The clone carrying this T cell receptor beta chain was counted ten times or more. Its antigen is still unknown. Measured with immunoSEQ multiplex PCR; TCRdb has only the in-frame clones, and not every one. Of 40,000 or so clones in the sample, more than 25% were seen once. This sample is part of a study of sequential checkpoint blockade in melanoma. Findings of the study overall: About 30 times likelier clinical benefit followed increased tumor T-cell fraction and clonality.

Germline trimming cut 3 bases from V and 6 bases from J; bases unmatched to any gene: 9. Germline CDR1 SGHNT, CDR2 YENEEA. The CDR3 totals 16 residues. Sample treatment: randomized to nivolumab then ipilimumab (arm A) or the reverse (arm B). None of the patients previously received DNA-damaging chemotherapy. Sample: tumor tissue (inferred from file names), taken from a patient given nivolumab and ipilimumab in sequence. This receptor was taken from a human donor with melanoma. This chain links TRBV11-3 with TRBJ2-3; TRBD2 matches 10 bases. CDR3 sequence (DNA): TGTGCCAGCAGCTTGGAACTAGCGGGACTGTCTGATACGCAGTATTTT. It codes for CASSLELAGLSDTQYF.